A few counts support the clone carrying this T cell receptor (beta chain). Its cognate antigen is unknown. TCR alpha and TCR beta cDNA libraries carrying sample barcodes and UMIs were produced by 5'RACE using constant-segment primers. TCRdb redid the calling of the 5' RACE reads with MiXCR, one entry per CDR3 protein. The sample carries over 250,000 distinct CDR3 sequences, about 15% recorded once. The data belong to a study of T-cell memory formation after mild COVID-19. Study-wide results and caveats: That cross-reactive memory joined was suggested by some responding clones appearing in pre-infection memory. SARS-CoV-2 specificity was not confirmed for second-wave clones peaking on day 37.

The CDR3 runs to 13 residues. Germline CDR1 reads SGHRS; CDR2 reads YFSETQ. J was trimmed by 7 bases and V by 4 bases; bases with no gene match: 8. Sequencing was carried out using PBMCs or a T cell subset sorted from them (not recorded which). The receptor's source is a man aged 18 to 29 who had mild COVID-19 (a few samples of this study predate the infection). Cell type and time point are not known. The chain carries TRBV5-1 and TRBJ2-7; TRBD2 agrees at 7 bases. The CDR3 spells CASSVERGGEQYF. For the CDR3, the DNA is TGCGCCAGCAGCGTGGAGCGGGGCGGGGAGCAGTACTTC.